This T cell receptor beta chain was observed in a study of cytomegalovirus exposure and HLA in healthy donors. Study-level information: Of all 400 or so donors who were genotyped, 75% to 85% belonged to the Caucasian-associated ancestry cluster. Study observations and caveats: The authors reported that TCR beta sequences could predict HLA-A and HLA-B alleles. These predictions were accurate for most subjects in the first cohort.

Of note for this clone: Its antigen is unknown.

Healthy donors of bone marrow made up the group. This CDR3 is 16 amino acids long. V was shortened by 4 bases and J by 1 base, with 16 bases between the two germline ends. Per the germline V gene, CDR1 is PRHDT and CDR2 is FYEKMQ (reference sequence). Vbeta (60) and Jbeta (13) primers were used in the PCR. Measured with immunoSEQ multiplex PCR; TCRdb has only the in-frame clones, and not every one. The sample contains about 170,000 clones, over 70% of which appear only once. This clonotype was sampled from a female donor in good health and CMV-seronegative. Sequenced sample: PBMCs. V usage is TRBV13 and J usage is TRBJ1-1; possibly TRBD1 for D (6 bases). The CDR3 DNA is TGTGCCAGCAGCTACCGACAGGTAACTGAGAACACTGAAGCTTTCTTT. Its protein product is CASSYRQVTENTEAFF. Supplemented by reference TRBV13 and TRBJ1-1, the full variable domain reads AAGVIQSPRHLIKEKRETATLKCYPIPRHDTVYWYQQGPGQDPQFLISFYEKMQSDKGSIPDRFSAQQFSDYHSELNMSSLELGDSALYFCASSYRQVTENTEAFFGQGTRLTVV.